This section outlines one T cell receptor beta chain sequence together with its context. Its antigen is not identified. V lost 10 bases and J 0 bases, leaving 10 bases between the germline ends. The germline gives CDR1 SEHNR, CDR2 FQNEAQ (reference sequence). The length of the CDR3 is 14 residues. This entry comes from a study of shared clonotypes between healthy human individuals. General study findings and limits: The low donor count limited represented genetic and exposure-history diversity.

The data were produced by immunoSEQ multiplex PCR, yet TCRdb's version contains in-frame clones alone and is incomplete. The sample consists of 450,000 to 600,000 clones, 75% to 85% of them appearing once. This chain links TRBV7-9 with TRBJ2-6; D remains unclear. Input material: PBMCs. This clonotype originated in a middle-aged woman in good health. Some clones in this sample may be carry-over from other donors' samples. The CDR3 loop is CATTSGSGANVLTF. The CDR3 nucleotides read TGTGCCACCACCTCTGGCTCTGGGGCCAACGTCCTGACTTTC.